The rows below give T cell receptor beta chains drawn from one sample of a study of cytomegalovirus exposure and HLA in healthy donors. Libraries were prepared by immunoSEQ multiplex PCR; TCRdb keeps only in-frame clonotypes and omits some of them. The sample shows approximately 140,000 clones, 70% to 90% of them seen only once. The sample taken for sequencing was PBMCs. These receptors were obtained from a man between 18 and 29 years old in good health and CMV-seropositive. Each CDR3 is given with its conserved first and last residue. Fields, in order: CDR3 length, V gene, J gene, D gene, clone size, CDR3 DNA, CDR3 protein. D genes are given only for firm matches. The listing skips clone size in some rows; elsewhere it reads once, few, many or a size class.

CDR3 length: 15
V gene: TRBV7-2
J gene: TRBJ1-4
D gene: TRBD1
clone size: NA
CDR3 DNA: TGTGCCAGCAGCCCCCGCAGGACAGGGACCGGAAAACTGTTTTTT
CDR3 protein: CASSPRRTGTGKLFF

CDR3 length: 14
V gene: TRBV2
J gene: TRBJ1-2
D gene: NA
clone size: NA
CDR3 DNA: TGTGCCAGCAGTGACGTTGTGGGGGGGGTTGGCTACACCTTC
CDR3 protein: CASSDVVGGVGYTF

CDR3 length: 15
V gene: TRBV18
J gene: TRBJ1-5
D gene: TRBD1
clone size: NA
CDR3 DNA: TGTGCCAGCTCCCCGGGACAGGGGGCAAATCAGCCCCAGCATTTT
CDR3 protein: CASSPGQGANQPQHF

CDR3 length: 15
V gene: TRBV2
J gene: TRBJ1-1
D gene: NA
clone size: once
CDR3 DNA: TGTGCCAGCAGTGAATTGGCTGGCAGGAACACTGAAGCTTTCTTT
CDR3 protein: CASSELAGRNTEAFF

CDR3 length: 14
V gene: TRBV6-5
J gene: TRBJ1-1
D gene: NA
clone size: NA
CDR3 DNA: TGTGCCAGCAGTTACGACAGAATGAACACTGAAGCTTTCTTT
CDR3 protein: CASSYDRMNTEAFF

CDR3 length: 14
V gene: TRBV27
J gene: TRBJ2-7
D gene: NA
clone size: NA
CDR3 DNA: TGTGCCAGCAGTCGAGGCGGGGACAGTTACGAGCAGTACTTC
CDR3 protein: CASSRGGDSYEQYF

CDR3 length: 14
V gene: TRBV5-5
J gene: TRBJ1-1
D gene: NA
clone size: NA
CDR3 DNA: TGTGCCAGCAGCTCTTACAGGATGAACACTGAAGCTTTCTTT
CDR3 protein: CASSSYRMNTEAFF

CDR3 length: 12
V gene: TRBV5-6
J gene: TRBJ2-7
D gene: NA
clone size: once
CDR3 DNA: TGTGCCAACAGCTTTGGGCGGGCGGAGCAGTACTTC
CDR3 protein: CANSFGRAEQYF

CDR3 length: 14
V gene: TRBV30
J gene: TRBJ1-2
D gene: NA
clone size: NA
CDR3 DNA: TGTGCCTGGACTACTAGGGGGATATCTGCTGGCTACACCTTC
CDR3 protein: CAWTTRGISAGYTF

CDR3 length: 13
V gene: TRBV29-1
J gene: TRBJ2-1
D gene: NA
clone size: NA
CDR3 DNA: TGCAGCGTTGAGCGGAGCCTCTACAATGAGCAGTTCTTC
CDR3 protein: CSVERSLYNEQFF

CDR3 length: 15
V gene: TRBV6-4
J gene: TRBJ2-6
D gene: NA
clone size: NA
CDR3 DNA: TGTGCCAGCAGTCCCGGGGGCTCTGGGGCCAACGTCCTGACTTTC
CDR3 protein: CASSPGGSGANVLTF

CDR3 length: 16
V gene: TRBV18
J gene: TRBJ1-1
D gene: NA
clone size: once
CDR3 DNA: TGTGCCAGCTCACCCTTGACCGGACTCATTATCACTGAAGCTTTCTTT
CDR3 protein: CASSPLTGLIITEAFF

CDR3 length: 13
V gene: TRBV19
J gene: TRBJ1-2
D gene: NA
clone size: few
CDR3 DNA: TGTGCCAGTAGTCTGGGACTCTGGAGTGGCTACACCTTC
CDR3 protein: CASSLGLWSGYTF

CDR3 length: 13
V gene: TRBV15
J gene: TRBJ2-5
D gene: NA
clone size: NA
CDR3 DNA: TGTGCCACCAGCAGGTGGACTCCGGAGACCCAGTACTTC
CDR3 protein: CATSRWTPETQYF

CDR3 length: 12
V gene: TRBV11-1
J gene: TRBJ2-7
D gene: NA
clone size: NA
CDR3 DNA: TGTGCCAGCAGCTTCGACAGATACGAGCAGTACTTC
CDR3 protein: CASSFDRYEQYF

CDR3 length: 15
V gene: TRBV5-6
J gene: TRBJ2-1
D gene: TRBD2
clone size: NA
CDR3 DNA: TGTGCCAGCAGCCCCCCTAGCGGGAATTTTGGTGAGCAGTTCTTC
CDR3 protein: CASSPPSGNFGEQFF

CDR3 length: 15
V gene: TRBV5-1
J gene: TRBJ2-2
D gene: NA
clone size: NA
CDR3 DNA: TGCGCCAGCAGCTTAGGTGGGGGCGCCAGCGGGGAGCTGTTTTTT
CDR3 protein: CASSLGGGASGELFF

CDR3 length: 14
V gene: TRBV6-1
J gene: TRBJ2-5
D gene: NA
clone size: NA
CDR3 DNA: TGTGCCAGCAGTGGAGGAGGGGTTCTCGCGACCCAGTACTTC
CDR3 protein: CASSGGGVLATQYF

CDR3 length: 13
V gene: TRBV18
J gene: TRBJ2-1
D gene: NA
clone size: NA
CDR3 DNA: TGTGCCAGCTCCCTCGGGGACTACAATGAGCAGTTCTTC
CDR3 protein: CASSLGDYNEQFF

CDR3 length: 19
V gene: TRBV6-1
J gene: TRBJ2-7
D gene: TRBD2
clone size: NA
CDR3 DNA: TGTGCCAGCAGTGAAGGCCCTGGAGCTAGCGGGAGGGCTTGGGACGAGCAGTACTTC
CDR3 protein: CASSEGPGASGRAWDEQYF

CDR3 length: 15
V gene: TRBV9
J gene: TRBJ1-3
D gene: TRBD1
clone size: NA
CDR3 DNA: TGTGCCAGCAGCGCCGACAGGGGGTTAGGAAACACCATATATTTT
CDR3 protein: CASSADRGLGNTIYF

CDR3 length: 15
V gene: TRBV19
J gene: TRBJ2-1
D gene: NA
clone size: NA
CDR3 DNA: TGTGCCAGTCTCCGGACAGCGAGCCCGTACAATGAGCAGTTCTTC
CDR3 protein: CASLRTASPYNEQFF

CDR3 length: 14
V gene: TRBV6-5
J gene: TRBJ1-1
D gene: NA
clone size: NA
CDR3 DNA: TGTGCCACCAAAGGAACGGACATGAACACTGAAGCTTTCTTT
CDR3 protein: CATKGTDMNTEAFF

CDR3 length: 13
V gene: TRBV6-6
J gene: TRBJ1-1
D gene: NA
clone size: NA
CDR3 DNA: TGTGCCAGCGAGGGGACAACCTACACTGAAGCTTTCTTT
CDR3 protein: CASEGTTYTEAFF

CDR3 length: 14
V gene: TRBV29-1
J gene: TRBJ2-3
D gene: NA
clone size: NA
CDR3 DNA: TGCAGCGTTGTAGGCAGCCGACTCACAGATACGCAGTATTTT
CDR3 protein: CSVVGSRLTDTQYF

CDR3 length: 13
V gene: TRBV5-5
J gene: TRBJ1-1
D gene: NA
clone size: NA
CDR3 DNA: TGTGCCAGCAGCTTGGCGGTTTACACTGAAGCTTTCTTT
CDR3 protein: CASSLAVYTEAFF

CDR3 length: 15
V gene: TRBV5-5
J gene: TRBJ1-4
D gene: NA
clone size: NA
CDR3 DNA: TGTGCCAGCAGCTGGCCGTTTGCAACTAATGAAAAACTGTTTTTT
CDR3 protein: CASSWPFATNEKLFF

CDR3 length: 14
V gene: TRBV7-9
J gene: TRBJ2-5
D gene: TRBD2
clone size: NA
CDR3 DNA: TGTGCCAGCAGCCCTAGGGAGGGCCAAGAGACCCAGTACTTC
CDR3 protein: CASSPREGQETQYF

CDR3 length: 18
V gene: TRBV9
J gene: TRBJ2-3
D gene: TRBD2
clone size: NA
CDR3 DNA: TGTGCCAGCAGCGGCAATCTTGCTAGCGGGAGGGCCAGAGATACGCAGTATTTT
CDR3 protein: CASSGNLASGRARDTQYF

CDR3 length: 14
V gene: TRBV30
J gene: TRBJ2-7
D gene: NA
clone size: NA
CDR3 DNA: TGTGCCTCCACTCGAGCGGCCTACATGCCCGAGCAGTACTTC
CDR3 protein: CASTRAAYMPEQYF

CDR3 length: 16
V gene: TRBV30
J gene: TRBJ2-2
D gene: TRBD2
clone size: once
CDR3 DNA: TGTGCCTGGACGGGGCCTGGTAGCGGGAGAGCCGGGGAGCTGTTTTTT
CDR3 protein: CAWTGPGSGRAGELFF